These T cell receptor beta chains were read from a single sample in a study of cytomegalovirus exposure and HLA in healthy donors. Generated by immunoSEQ multiplex PCR, the TCRdb table keeps only in-frame clones and is missing some. The sample lists tens of thousands of clones, around 78% seen once, with about 4.2% in the top ten. The source material was PBMCs. The origin of the receptors is a male donor in good health and CMV-seropositive. Each CDR3 is given without its conserved first and last residue. The order of the fields is V gene, J gene, CDR3 protein.

v_call: TRBV5-6; j_call: TRBJ1-2; cdr3_aa: ASSTGQENYGYT
v_call: TRBV27; j_call: TRBJ1-1; cdr3_aa: ASSLPLQGVLNTEAF
v_call: TRBV18; j_call: TRBJ2-7; cdr3_aa: ASSPGTGGRNEQY
v_call: TRBV30; j_call: TRBJ2-5; cdr3_aa: AWRVQGGETQY
v_call: TRBV7-2; j_call: TRBJ2-7; cdr3_aa: ASSLPRGISYEQY
v_call: TRBV28; j_call: TRBJ2-1; cdr3_aa: ASSPWTSGSHNEQF
v_call: TRBV15; j_call: TRBJ1-2; cdr3_aa: ATSRTGNYGYT
v_call: TRBV9; j_call: TRBJ2-1; cdr3_aa: ASSVEASQVGNEQF
v_call: TRBV28; j_call: TRBJ1-1; cdr3_aa: ASSLSSWSEAF
v_call: TRBV27; j_call: TRBJ2-3; cdr3_aa: ASGGWGTDTQY
v_call: TRBV2; j_call: TRBJ2-2; cdr3_aa: ASKEQGDNTGELF
v_call: TRBV5-8; j_call: TRBJ1-3; cdr3_aa: ASSLLFGTGSGNTIY
v_call: TRBV6-5; j_call: TRBJ2-1; cdr3_aa: ASSQGSSYNEQF
v_call: TRBV6-4; j_call: TRBJ2-1; cdr3_aa: ASSALGTTGLLF
v_call: TRBV7-9; j_call: TRBJ2-1; cdr3_aa: ASSLTVYNEQF
v_call: TRBV29-1; j_call: TRBJ1-1; cdr3_aa: SATEYGTEAF
v_call: TRBV5-1; j_call: TRBJ1-6; cdr3_aa: ASSGQGFGSPLH
v_call: TRBV5-1; j_call: TRBJ2-1; cdr3_aa: ASSFSGAYNEQF
v_call: TRBV5-1; j_call: TRBJ2-7; cdr3_aa: ASSPRLAGLYEQY
v_call: TRBV5-6; j_call: TRBJ2-5; cdr3_aa: ASSLTGRGQETQY
v_call: TRBV28; j_call: TRBJ2-7; cdr3_aa: ASSLPGTGPNEQY
v_call: TRBV30; j_call: TRBJ2-1; cdr3_aa: AWSARGGDEQF
v_call: TRBV18; j_call: TRBJ2-1; cdr3_aa: ASSLLGQGSAYNEQF
v_call: TRBV7-7; j_call: TRBJ2-3; cdr3_aa: ASSYRLADTQY
v_call: TRBV27; j_call: TRBJ2-2; cdr3_aa: ASSSTGFVAGELF
v_call: TRBV10-1; j_call: TRBJ1-2; cdr3_aa: ASPGTGENYGYT
v_call: TRBV30; j_call: TRBJ2-6; cdr3_aa: AWSGGSGANVLT
v_call: TRBV29-1; j_call: TRBJ2-1; cdr3_aa: SVEELRDSIYNEQF
v_call: TRBV2; j_call: TRBJ2-7; cdr3_aa: ASSRDFEQY
v_call: TRBV19; j_call: TRBJ2-2; cdr3_aa: ASSNPTGADTGELF